This T cell receptor (beta chain) was captured in a study of control samples from healthy donors and cancer patients. Using immunoSEQ multiplex PCR, the repertoire was profiled, and TCRdb retains in-frame clones only, with some absent. The repertoire has some 150,000 clones, 85% to 95% of them found once; the top ten carry approximately 2.5%. The V end was cut by 0 bases, the J end by 2 bases, with 10 bases between. Germline CDR1 is MNHEY and CDR2 is SVGAGI. The CDR3 runs to 15 residues. The source material was blood. This chain joins TRBV6-5 and TRBJ2-5, with D tentatively TRBD1 (6 bases). The TCR originated in a man aged 50 or older in good health. The CDR3 is CASSYSWGLQETQYF. For the CDR3, the DNA is TGTGCCAGCAGTTACTCATGGGGGCTTCAAGAGACCCAGTACTTC.